This T cell receptor beta chain comes out of a study of OX40 agonist ivuxolimab in advanced cancers. About the study: Patients were given ivuxolimab, an antibody that agonizes OX40 (CD134). Study outcomes and limitations: Researchers report that CD8+ T cells had, on average, more expanded clones than CD4+.

Sequencing was performed with immunoSEQ multiplex PCR; in TCRdb, only in-frame clones are kept and a portion is missing. Of roughly 70,000 clones listed, 85% are singletons. Details on this clone: Its antigen is not identified.

This sequence originates from an adult with an advanced solid tumor such as melanoma, head and neck, liver or kidney cancer. Sequenced here: CD4+ or CD8+ T cells sorted from blood, sampled in a trial of the OX40 agonist ivuxolimab.

The CDR3 sequence: CASSVEGGRYEQYF. The CDR3, as DNA: TGTGCCAGCAGCGTAGAAGGGGGCCGATACGAGCAGTACTTC. V and J are TRBV9 and TRBJ2-7, with 7 bases fitting TRBD1. Trimming at V came to 0 bases and at J to 4 bases, leaving 4 bases not matched to a gene. Germline CDR1 is SGDLS and CDR2 is YYNGEE. The CDR3 is 14 residues long.